This entry is about one T cell receptor beta chain. It lacks a known antigen. Within one base of it there is no much larger clone, and no base qualities were kept. The time point tag for this specimen amounts to: sample from adult after SARS-CoV-2 infection, after symptom onset. Two convalescent COVID-19 patients, sampled after symptom onset from adults with prior SARS-CoV-2 infection, were also TCR-sequenced for comparison. The data are from a study of T cell responses to AZD1222 COVID-19 vaccine (dated by TCRdb to the early 2020s). Context from the whole study: TCR sequencing was performed for more than 230 trial participants, of whom roughly 200 were given two doses of AZD1222 and around 25 were given two doses of MenACWY control vaccine. Trial participants were enrolled by age into 18-55, 56-69 and 70-plus year subgroups, with approximately 150, 28 and 58 TCR-sequenced participants respectively. Study-wide findings and limitations: After two AZD1222 doses, spike-specific TCR breadth and depth were significantly higher than at day 0 and than in MenACWY recipients. Reportedly, close to half of the unique spike-specific TCRs recognized epitopes lying outside the regions that are mutated in the B.1.351 and B.1.1.7 variants. Only a handful of AZD1222 recipients were SARS-CoV-2 seropositive at baseline, limiting conclusions about previously exposed vaccinees. Because no samples from the day 14 peak response were available, repertoires could be characterized only after the peak T cell response. Participants were mostly white British and included more females than males, and it was suggested by the authors that clonal diversity may have been underestimated. Vaccine-associated CD4 TCRs spanned the whole spike protein, with dominant responses in regions 160-218 and 743-854. The 56-69-year group was small, and its depth increase did not reach significance, likely because of low power.

The CDR3 regions of human TCRbeta chains were subjected to immunosequencing. Processing in the source paper ran as follows. Repertoire TCRs were checked for matches against a reference library of SARS-CoV-2-specific TCRs that had been generated using the MIRA antigen-specificity platform. Breadth was defined as the fraction of unique TCRs that were SARS-CoV-2-associated. Depth was defined as the fraction of total T cells that were SARS-CoV-2-associated. Using the MIRA data, each spike-specific TCR was mapped to the spike region that the TCR reacts to and placed in a CD4 or CD8 class. Log10-transformed breadth and depth values were compared by one-way ANOVA with Sidak's multiple comparisons tests. TCRdb obtained this table from immuneACCESS and retained in-frame rearrangements with V and J assigned. These tables miss some clones; where compared with another copy, unresolved V genes account for less than half of the shortfall, and the remainder is unexplained. V and J calls and clone size come straight from that table; D and trimming were deduced from the DNA. Across this sample there are over 110,000 clones, with 85% to 95% seen only once. The ten largest clones add up to roughly 12% of the sample.

Source: peripheral blood, taken after recovery from COVID-19. The clonotype originates from an adult who had recovered from COVID-19.

Read as DNA, the sequence is TGTGCCAGCCAGGGTATAGGGCCCTACGAGCAGTACTTC. It translates as CASQGIGPYEQYF. The rearranged segments are TRBV28 and TRBJ2-7, and TRBD1 may be the D gene, going by 5 matching bases. The CDR3 has 13 amino acids, counting the end cysteine and phenylalanine. Of all the DNA, just the CDR3 is kept, 39 bases in frame from base 1. The germline V gene supplies CDR1 MDHEN and CDR2 SYDVKM. V sheds 8 bases and J sheds 2 bases, leaving 13 bases between their ends.